The 7 T cell receptor beta chains below were found in one sample sequenced in a study of Tregs in tolerant kidney transplant recipients. Related graft donors supplied nonmyeloablative bone marrow transplants, and mixed chimerism was transient. Only in-frame clones appear in the TCRdb table, and some are missing; sequencing was by immunoSEQ multiplex PCR. The table for this sample gives 20,000 to 30,000 clones. The input for sequencing was CD4+ T cells from blood (PBMCs), taken 6 months after the transplant. The receptors derive from a human patient who received a combined kidney and bone marrow transplant. T cells may partly derive from the graft donor.

A note on this clone: Read sequence stops 3 residues before the CDR3 end, and the germline J gene provides the missing end. The genes are TRBV18 and TRBJ1-5; D gene unclear. The germline CDR1 and CDR2 sequences are KGHSH and LQKENI. With 3 bases removed from V and 4 bases from J, the gap between germline ends came to 22 bases. This CDR3 is 18 amino acids long. CDR3 sequence reads: CASSPREWRLIGNQPQHF. The sequenced part of the CDR3 DNA is TGTGCCAGCTCACCTCGTGAGTGGCGGCTAATCGGGAATCAGCCC.

For this clone: The CDR3 end falls 3 residues outside the read, so it is completed with the germline J gene. V is TRBV18 and J is TRBJ1-5; 7 nucleotides align to TRBD1. Germline CDR1 and CDR2: KGHSH and LQKENI. V trimming: 5 bases; J trimming: 8 bases; junction bases outside the gene matches: 6. The CDR3 covers 13 residues. Partial CDR3 DNA: TGTGCCAGCTCAGCGGGACAGACAAAGCCC. Encoded protein: CASSAGQTKP. In full, the CDR3 is CASSAGQTKPQHF. Looking up the rest from reference TRBV18 and TRBJ1-5 gives the full variable domain: NAGVMQNPRHLVRRRGQEARLRCSPMKGHSHVYWYRQLPEEGLKFMVYLQKENIIDESGMPKERFSAEFPKEGPSILRIQQVVRGDSAAYFCASSAGQTKPQHFGDGTRLSIL.

CDR3 in amino acids: CSASLQGETEAFF. Partial CDR3 DNA: TGCAGTGCTAGCTTGCAGGGGGAGACTGAA. The chain employs TRBV20-1 and TRBJ1-1; 7 nucleotides align to TRBD1. The DNA ends 3 residues before the CDR3 does, and the rest of the CDR3 is filled in from the germline J gene. The V segment lost 3 bases and the J segment 5 bases; nucleotides outside the gene matches: 6. The CDR3 is made up of 13 amino acids. Germline V gives CDR1 DFQATT, CDR2 SNEGSKA (reference sequence).

As regards this clone: From the germline J gene comes the end of the CDR3, since the read stops 3 residues before it. The chain recombines TRBV5-1 with TRBJ2-5, with 13 bases that match TRBD2. The CDR3 has 15 amino acids. Germline assignment: CDR1 SGHRS and CDR2 YFSETQ. With 5 bases clipped from V and 5 bases from J, the junction kept 6 bases outside the gene matches. CDR3: CASRRGLAGEETQYF. Incomplete CDR3 DNA: TGCGCCAGCAGACGTGGACTAGCGGGGGAGGAGACC.

Notes on this clone: The read halts 3 residues ahead of the CDR3 end, with the missing end drawn from the germline J gene. V usage is TRBV6-2 or TRBV6-3 and J usage is TRBJ2-7, with D possibly being TRBD1 (5 bases). Trimming removed 8 bases at V and 3 bases at J, with 11 bases between. Germline V lookup: CDR1 MNHEY, CDR2 SVGEGT. The CDR3 totals 12 residues. The CDR3 bases that were read are TGTGCCAGCGGCACTCAGGGCTACGAG. Translated: CASGTQGYE. The complete CDR3 sequence is CASGTQGYEQYF.

Points on this clone: With the read ending 3 residues before the CDR3 end, the germline J gene is used to fill in that end. This sequence joins TRBV19 and TRBJ1-1, with a weak D call TRBD1 (5 bases). This CDR3 contains 14 residues. V dropped 11 bases and J dropped 1 base, with 17 bases sitting between them. Germline assignment: CDR1 LNHDA and CDR2 SQIVND (reference sequence). CDR3 residues: CASWAGKGNTEAFF. Incomplete CDR3 DNA: TGTGCCTCATGGGCAGGGAAGGGGAACACTGAA.

The CDR3 bases that were read are TGTGCCAGCAGCCCCCACGGCAGGGTTAATGAAAAA. Encoded protein: CASSPHGRVNEK. Given in full, the CDR3 is CASSPHGRVNEKLFF. This rearrangement joins TRBV7-2 to TRBJ1-4; D possibly corresponds to TRBD1 (5 bases). The CDR3 end falls 3 residues outside the read, so it is completed with the germline J gene. V was pared by 5 bases and J by 4 bases, with 14 bases between. Germline loops: CDR1 SGHTA, CDR2 FQGNSA. The CDR3 has 15 residues.